The 22 T cell receptor beta chains below were found in one sample sequenced in a study of shared T cell receptors in the human thymus. TCRdb's table, derived via immunoSEQ multiplex PCR, lists solely in-frame clones and lacks some. This sample yields 700,000 or so clones, of which approximately 85% are seen a single time; roughly 0.01% belongs to the top ten. The sample also formed part of further work on human thymus T cells.

Specimen: thymocytes. The origin of the receptors is a girl less than two years old with a congenital heart defect.

CDR3 DNA sequence: TGTGCCACCCTCAACGATCACAACGGCTACACCTTC. Protein: CATLNDHNGYTF. This sequence joins TRBV2 and TRBJ1-2; no clear D gene. V was trimmed by 10 bases and J by 8 bases, leaving 17 bases between them. This CDR3 contains 12 residues. Germline CDR1 and CDR2: SNHLY and FYNNEI.

The chain combines TRBV7-9 with TRBJ1-6; unclear D gene. Germline V gene sequence: CDR1 SEHNR, CDR2 FQNEAQ (reference sequence). This CDR3 spans 16 amino acids. V was shortened by 1 base and J by 6 bases, with 13 bases between the two germline ends. CDR3: CASSLGFRGRNSPLHF. CDR3 coding DNA: TGTGCCAGCAGCTTAGGGTTTCGCGGGCGTAATTCACCCCTCCACTTT.

The chain links TRBV7-9 to TRBJ2-5, with 12 positions matching TRBD1. CDR3 length: 19 amino acids. Germline loops: CDR1 SEHNR, CDR2 FQNEAQ (reference sequence). V gave up 1 base and J gave up 4 bases; unmatched junction bases: 13. The CDR3 bases are TGTGCCAGCAGCTTAGGTCGGGACAGGGGGCATGCTCAAGGAGAGACCCAGTACTTC. Translation: CASSLGRDRGHAQGETQYF. Based on the CDR3 plus reference TRBV7-9 and TRBJ2-5, the full variable domain is DTGVSQNPRHKITKRGQNVTFRCDPISEHNRLYWYRQTLGQGPEFLTYFQNEAQLEKSRLLSDRFSAERPKGSFSTLEIQRTEQGDSAMYLCASSLGRDRGHAQGETQYFGPGTRLLVL.

The CDR3 coding sequence is TGTGCCAGCAAGGATTTCGGTGCGGGGGGAGGGGGGCCCGAGACCCAGTACTTC. This sequence encodes CASKDFGAGGGGPETQYF. The chain recombines TRBV6-4 with TRBJ2-5, with TRBD2 matching 8 bases. The germline V gene encodes CDR1 MRHNA and CDR2 SNTAGT. The V segment lost 7 bases and the J segment 5 bases; nucleotides outside the gene matches: 21. The CDR3 runs 18 residues.

The V and J genes are TRBV6-1 and TRBJ2-4, with TRBD2 as a possible D gene (5 bases). Germline CDR1 MNHNS, CDR2 SASEGT. Trimming shortened V by 6 bases and J by 3 bases, and 9 bases separated the two germline ends. The CDR3 consists of 13 residues. This chain's CDR3 is CASRGDVKNIQYF. CDR3 DNA: TGTGCCAGCAGGGGAGACGTCAAAAACATTCAGTACTTC.

This chain joins TRBV28 and TRBJ2-2, with a weak D call TRBD1 (6 bases). Germline V gene lookup returns CDR1 MDHEN and CDR2 SYDVKM. The V end was cut by 8 bases, the J end by 7 bases, with 23 bases between. This CDR3 contains 16 residues. The CDR3 loop reads CASGNLLRGFGGELFF. CDR3 DNA sequence: TGTGCCAGCGGTAACCTGCTCAGGGGATTCGGCGGGGAGCTGTTTTTT.

The chain has TRBV5-1 and TRBJ1-2; D unclear. The CDR3 runs 14 residues. The V and J ends lost 0 bases and 8 bases respectively, with 14 bases between them. Per germline, CDR1 SGHRS and CDR2 YFSETQ. The CDR3 region is CASSLGAARDGYTF. The CDR3 DNA reads TGCGCCAGCAGCTTGGGGGCAGCCCGCGACGGCTACACCTTC.

The chain has TRBV27 and TRBJ2-1, with TRBD1 matching 8 bases. The V and J ends lost 4 bases and 4 bases, in that order; junction bases with no gene match: 6. This CDR3 is 15 amino acids long. From germline, CDR1 is MNHEY and CDR2 SMNVEV (reference sequence). The CDR3 here is CASSSTGVRYNEQFF. The CDR3 nucleotides are TGTGCCAGCAGTTCGACAGGGGTTCGGTACAATGAGCAGTTCTTC.

CDR3 sequence: CASSEGDPDRADQPQHF. CDR3 coding DNA: TGTGCCAGCAGTGAAGGGGACCCTGACAGGGCGGATCAGCCCCAGCATTTT. This chain connects TRBV2 to TRBJ1-5, with 7 positions matching TRBD1. The junction had 11 bases not matched to a gene; V was cut back by 1 base and J by 5 bases. The CDR3 spans 17 residues. Germline CDR1 SNHLY, CDR2 FYNNEI.

V is TRBV6-5 and J is TRBJ1-1; possible D gene TRBD1, 5 bases. This CDR3 region has 15 residues. CDR1 is MNHEY and CDR2 is SVGAGI in the germline V gene. Trimming removed 1 base at V and 3 bases at J, with 12 bases between. CDR3 coding DNA: TGTGCCAGCAGTTACTTAATGGGGGGGGACACTGAAGCTTTCTTT. It codes for CASSYLMGGDTEAFF.

The V and J genes are TRBV11-1 and TRBJ1-1; possibly TRBD1 for D (5 bases). CDR3 length equals 12 residues. Germline V gene sequence: CDR1 SGHAT, CDR2 FQDESV (reference sequence). Trimming stripped 5 bases from V and 11 bases from J, with 15 bases between. CDR3 bases: TGTGCCAGCAGCGAACAGGTTCCCGGCGCTTTCTTT. This encodes CASSEQVPGAFF.

This clone was recorded only once. This sequence joins TRBV6-5 and TRBJ2-7; 9 bases align to TRBD1. The CDR3 extends over 16 amino acids. The V gene's germline CDR1 is MNHEY and CDR2 SVGAGI. Trimming at V came to 1 base and at J to 0 bases, leaving 4 bases not matched to a gene. CDR3 sequence reads: CASSYLPGQGSYEQYF. The CDR3 coding sequence is TGTGCCAGCAGTTACTTACCGGGACAGGGCTCCTACGAGCAGTACTTC.

The chain employs TRBV27 and TRBJ1-5; the D gene is possibly TRBD1 (5 bases). Germline V lookup: CDR1 MNHEY, CDR2 SMNVEV (reference sequence). The CDR3 loop spans 14 amino acids. V was clipped by 6 bases and J by 4 bases, with 13 bases between them. CDR3 nucleotide sequence: TGTGCCAGCAGCGTGGGGGGACCTAATCAGCCCCAGCATTTT. It encodes CASSVGGPNQPQHF.

V usage is TRBV18 and J usage is TRBJ1-2, with D possibly being TRBD1 (5 bases). The V end lost 2 bases, the J end lost 8 bases, and 12 bases lay between the germline ends. CDR3 length: 13 residues. Germline loops: CDR1 KGHSH, CDR2 LQKENI. CDR3 DNA: TGTGCCAGCTCACCAGGGGCGCCTAGAGGCTACACCTTC. Translating gives CASSPGAPRGYTF.

The chain recombines TRBV2 with TRBJ2-1, with 7 bases lining up with TRBD2. Trimming took 4 bases from V and 0 from J; bases not matched to a gene: 9. Germline V gene lookup returns CDR1 SNHLY and CDR2 FYNNEI. This CDR3 has 17 residues. CDR3 coding DNA: TGTGCCAGCAGTGGGTCCTCTAGCGGTAGCTCCTACAATGAGCAGTTCTTC. It is translated as CASSGSSSGSSYNEQFF.

This chain links TRBV19 with TRBJ2-1; D is unresolved. V was cut by 7 bases and J by 0 bases, with 13 bases left in between. Germline V CDR1 and CDR2: LNHDA, SQIVND (reference sequence). The CDR3 length is 15 residues. The CDR3 coding sequence is TGTGCCAGTACCACTTTTCCAAGCTCCTACAATGAGCAGTTCTTC. Translated: CASTTFPSSYNEQFF. The variable domain in full, with the rest retrieved from reference TRBV19 and TRBJ2-1, is DGGITQSPKYLFRKEGQNVTLSCEQNLNHDAMYWYRQDPGQGLRLIYYSQIVNDFQKGDIAEGYSVSREKKESFPLTVTSAQKNPTAFYLCASTTFPSSYNEQFFGPGTRLTVL.

V and J are TRBV5-6 and TRBJ2-4; D not certain. CDR3 size: 14 residues. Looked up from germline, CDR1 is SGHDT and CDR2 is YYEEEE. V shed 1 base and J shed 0 bases, with 5 bases lying between them. The CDR3 region has the DNA TGTGCCAGCAGCTTGCCGGTAGCCAAAAACATTCAGTACTTC. Protein product: CASSLPVAKNIQYF.

The J gene is TRBJ1-1, the V gene TRBV5-6; no clear D gene. The V end lost 0 bases, the J end lost 4 bases, and 10 bases lay between the germline ends. This CDR3 spans 14 amino acids. The germline V gene has CDR1 SGHDT and CDR2 YYEEEE. The CDR3: CASSLVSGRTEAFF. CDR3 DNA: TGTGCCAGCAGCTTGGTCAGTGGGCGCACTGAAGCTTTCTTT.

V and J are TRBV4-1 and TRBJ2-5, with a tentative D call TRBD1 (6 bases). Germline V gives CDR1 MGHRA, CDR2 YSYEKL. This CDR3 region has 15 residues. V dropped 4 bases and J dropped 2 bases, with 14 bases sitting between them. CDR3 DNA: TGCGCCAGCAGCCTATCCCCAGGGGAACAAGAGACCCAGTACTTC. Protein sequence: CASSLSPGEQETQYF.

The chain has TRBV28 and TRBJ1-2, with no clear D. V gave up 5 bases and J gave up 8 bases, with 9 bases separating them. Per the germline V gene, CDR1 is MDHEN and CDR2 is SYDVKM. The CDR3 totals 11 residues. The CDR3: CASSNPGGYTF. The CDR3 DNA reads TGTGCCAGCAGTAACCCGGGAGGCTACACCTTC.

The V and J genes are TRBV19 and TRBJ2-3; 9 nucleotides match TRBD2. Germline V CDR1 and CDR2: LNHDA, SQIVND (reference sequence). V gave up 9 bases and J gave up 5 bases; unmatched junction bases: 12. CDR3 length equals 15 residues. The CDR3 reads CASSSGGGAEDTQYF. CDR3 DNA: TGTGCCAGCTCCTCGGGCGGGGGGGCCGAAGATACGCAGTATTTT.

The CDR3 DNA is TGCGCCAGCAGCCACCCCATGGGTGCGGGTATATATGGCTACACCTTC. Protein product: CASSHPMGAGIYGYTF. The chain has TRBV5-1 and TRBJ1-2; no clear D gene. CDR1 and CDR2 (germline): SGHRS, YFSETQ. Trimming pared 4 bases from V and 5 bases from J, leaving 21 bases between. The CDR3 is 16 residues long.